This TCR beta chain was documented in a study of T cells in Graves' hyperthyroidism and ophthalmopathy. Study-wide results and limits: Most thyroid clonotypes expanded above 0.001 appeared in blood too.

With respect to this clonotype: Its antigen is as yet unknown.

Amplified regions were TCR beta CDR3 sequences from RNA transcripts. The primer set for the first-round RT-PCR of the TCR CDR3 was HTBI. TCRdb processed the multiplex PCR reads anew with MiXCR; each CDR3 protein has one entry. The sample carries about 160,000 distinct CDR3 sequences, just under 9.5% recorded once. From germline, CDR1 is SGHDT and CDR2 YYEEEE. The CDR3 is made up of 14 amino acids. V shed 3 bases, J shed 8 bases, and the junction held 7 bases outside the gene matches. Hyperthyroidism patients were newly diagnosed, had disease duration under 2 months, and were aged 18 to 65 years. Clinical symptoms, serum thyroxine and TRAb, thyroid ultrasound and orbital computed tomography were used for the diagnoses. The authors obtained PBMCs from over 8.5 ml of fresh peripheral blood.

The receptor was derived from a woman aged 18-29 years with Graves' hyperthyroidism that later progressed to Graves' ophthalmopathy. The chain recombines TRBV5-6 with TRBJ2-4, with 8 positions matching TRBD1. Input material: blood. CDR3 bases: TGTGCCAGCAGCTCCAGGACAGGGTCGGACATTCAGTACTTC. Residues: CASSSRTGSDIQYF.